This TCR beta chain is from a study of regulatory T cells in long-lasting Graves disease. Study observations and caveats: The persistent group shared fewer than 3,500 public clonotypes, more than the roughly 990 shared by new patients. Limited samples may have lowered accuracy.

This clonotype was recorded at least ten times. Its target is not known. TCR beta libraries were built with iRepertoire HTBI primers and Arm-PCR of CDR3 regions. One entry per CDR3 protein, called by TCRdb with MiXCR from the multiplex PCR reads. This sample carries 350,000 to 500,000 distinct CDR3 sequences, around a fifth of them seen once, and the ten largest clones take around 15%. As for time point: persistent/refractory GD, antithyroid drugs over 5 years with positive TRAb. From RNA extracted from PBMCs, the TCR library was made. This sample comprised peripheral blood mononuclear cells (PBMCs), obtained when the disease was refractory, from a patient treated with antithyroid drugs. This receptor was obtained from a female donor with Graves disease.

The DNA for the CDR3 is TGCAGTGCTAGAGTGTTGGGGGAGGGAACCACCTACGAGCAGTACTTC. The encoded protein is CSARVLGEGTTYEQYF. The chain uses TRBV20-1 and TRBJ2-7, with 7 bases aligning to TRBD2. Trimming took 1 base from V and 2 from J; bases not matched to a gene: 11. Germline V lookup: CDR1 DFQATT, CDR2 SNEGSKA (reference sequence). The CDR3 is 16 residues long.